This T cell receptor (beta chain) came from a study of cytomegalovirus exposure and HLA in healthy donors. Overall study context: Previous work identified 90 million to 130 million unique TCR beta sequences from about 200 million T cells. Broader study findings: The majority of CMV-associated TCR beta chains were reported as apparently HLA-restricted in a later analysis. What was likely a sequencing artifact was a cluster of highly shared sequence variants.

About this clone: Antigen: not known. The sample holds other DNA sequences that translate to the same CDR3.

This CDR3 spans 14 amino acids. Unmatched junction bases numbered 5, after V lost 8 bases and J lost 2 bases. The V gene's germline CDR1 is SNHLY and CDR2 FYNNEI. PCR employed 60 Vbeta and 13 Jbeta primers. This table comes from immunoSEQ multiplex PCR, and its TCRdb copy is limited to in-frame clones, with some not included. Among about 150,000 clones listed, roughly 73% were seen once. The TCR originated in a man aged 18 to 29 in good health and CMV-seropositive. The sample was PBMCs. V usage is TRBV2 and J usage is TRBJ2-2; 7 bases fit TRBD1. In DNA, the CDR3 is TGTGCCAGCTCCCGACAGGGAAACACCGGGGAGCTGTTTTTT. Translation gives CASSRQGNTGELFF.